The clone carrying this T cell receptor beta chain was seen more than once but under ten times. The antigen remains undetermined. Germline CDR1 and CDR2: SQVTM and ANQGSEA. This CDR3 contains 13 residues. V shed 8 bases and J 5 bases; nucleotides not matched to a gene: 10. This sample was included in a study of T-cell memory formation after mild COVID-19. Constant-segment-primed 5'RACE gave TCR alpha and TCR beta cDNA libraries with sample barcodes and UMIs. From the 5' RACE reads, TCRdb called clonotypes with MiXCR, one entry per CDR3 protein. This sample has about 340,000 distinct CDR3 sequences, with roughly 13% found just once. Whole-study findings and limits: Cross-reactive memory appears to have joined, as suggested by some responding clones showing up in pre-infection memory.

Input material: PBMCs or a T cell subset sorted from them (not recorded which). The chain uses TRBV29-1 and TRBJ2-5, with 8 bases identical to TRBD2. The TCR was taken from a man aged 18 to 30 who had mild COVID-19 (a few samples of this study predate the infection). Cell type and time point are not known. The CDR3: CSSSGSNTETQYF. The CDR3 nucleotides are TGCAGCTCTAGCGGGTCCAACACGGAGACCCAGTACTTC.